These 32 T cell receptor beta chains came from one sample sequenced in a study of OX40 agonist ivuxolimab in advanced cancers. Assay used: immunoSEQ multiplex PCR; TCRdb lists only in-frame clones, some missing. The table shows over 80,000 clones, with 85% to 95% occurring only once. The sample was CD4+ or CD8+ T cells sorted from blood, taken in a trial of the OX40 agonist ivuxolimab. These receptors were taken from an adult with an advanced solid tumor such as melanoma, head and neck, liver or kidney cancer.

The J gene is TRBJ2-3, the V gene TRBV18, with unresolved D. Germline V gene data show CDR1 as KGHSH and CDR2 as LQKENI. Trimming took 3 bases from V and 7 from J, leaving 8 bases between them. This CDR3 has 12 amino acids. CDR3: CASSPDVYTQYF. CDR3 DNA sequence: TGTGCCAGCTCACCGGACGTGTATACGCAGTATTTT.

The J gene is TRBJ2-7, the V gene TRBV30, with 11 bases identical to TRBD1. The J segment lost 3 bases and the V segment lost 8 bases, leaving 6 bases of the junction unmatched. Germline loops: CDR1 GTSNPN, CDR2 SVGIG (reference sequence). CDR3 length: 13 amino acids. CDR3 amino acids: CAGTGGIGYEQYF. The CDR3 coding sequence is TGTGCCGGGACAGGGGGGATTGGCTACGAGCAGTACTTC.

J is TRBJ2-1 and V is TRBV29-1; no clear D gene. This CDR3 is built from 11 residues. V was shortened by 5 bases and J by 11 bases, with 13 bases between the two germline ends. The germline CDR1 and CDR2 sequences are SQVTM and ANQGSEA. The CDR3 nucleotides are TGCAGCGTTTTCTACAATGTGAAGCAGTTCTTC. Translated: CSVFYNVKQFF.

This sequence joins TRBV21-1 and TRBJ1-6; the table assigns TRBD1, which was not confirmed against the DNA. TRBV21-1 is tagged as a pseudogene. The CDR3 loop spans 17 amino acids. The CDR3 region is CASRFHLDSPKGSPLHF. The CDR3 bases are TGTGCCAGCAGATTCCACCTGGACAGCCCCAAGGGGTCACCCCTCCACTTT.

The chain couples TRBV18 to TRBJ1-5, with 9 positions matching TRBD1. The trim removed 3 bases at V and 6 bases at J, leaving 6 bases unmatched. Germline loops: CDR1 KGHSH, CDR2 LQKENI. This CDR3 contains 15 residues. CDR3: CASSPSTGGAQPQHF. For the CDR3, the DNA is TGTGCCAGCTCACCGTCGACAGGGGGAGCTCAGCCCCAGCATTTT.

This rearrangement joins TRBV7-3 to TRBJ2-2; D gene uncertain. This CDR3 contains 12 residues. CDR1 is SGHTA and CDR2 is FQGTGA in the germline V gene. V lost 4 bases and J lost 2, with 2 bases in between. The DNA for the CDR3 is TGTGCCAGCAGCTCAAACACCGGGGAGCTGTTTTTT. It is translated as CASSSNTGELFF.

The chain links TRBV4-2 to TRBJ1-4; D gene uncertain. Per the germline V gene, CDR1 is LGHNA and CDR2 is YNFKEQ. CDR3 size: 13 residues. V was shortened by 4 bases and J by 5 bases, with 8 bases between the two germline ends. CDR3: CASSPGRNEKLFF. DNA for the CDR3: TGTGCCAGCAGCCCTGGGAGAAATGAAAAACTGTTTTTT.

V is TRBV25-1 and J is TRBJ2-2, with D possibly being TRBD2 (5 bases). With 5 bases removed from V and 4 bases from J, the gap between germline ends came to 17 bases. Germline V gene sequence: CDR1 MGHDK, CDR2 SYGVNS. This CDR3 is built from 16 residues. The CDR3 spells CASSKSFVGGTGELFF. CDR3 coding DNA: TGTGCCAGCAGTAAAAGTTTCGTAGGAGGCACCGGGGAGCTGTTTTTT.

The chain links TRBV6-5 to TRBJ1-3; the D gene is possibly TRBD1 (5 bases). CDR3 length: 13 residues. V gave up 6 bases and J gave up 4 bases, with 10 bases separating them. Germline CDR1 reads MNHEY; CDR2 reads SVGAGI. The CDR3 DNA reads as TGTGCCAGCAGGAGGACATCGGGAAACACCATATATTTT. Translated, it gives CASRRTSGNTIYF.

V gene TRBV5-8 combines with J gene TRBJ1-2; D is unresolved. Germline-derived CDR1 and CDR2 are SGHTS and YDEGEE. This CDR3 spans 15 amino acids. Trimming removed 2 bases at V and 4 bases at J, with 15 bases between. The CDR3 loop is CASSLARGDTYGYTF. In nucleotides, the CDR3 is TGTGCCAGCAGCTTAGCTCGGGGTGATACCTATGGCTACACCTTC.

The genes are TRBV28 and TRBJ2-7; D is ambiguous. The CDR3 length is 16 residues. V lost 2 bases to trimming and J lost 0 bases, with 14 bases between them. Germline CDR1 reads MDHEN; CDR2 reads SYDVKM. The CDR3 DNA reads as TGTGCCAGCAGTTTAAGGGCAGGATCCCTCTCCTACGAGCAGTACTTC. Translating it yields CASSLRAGSLSYEQYF.

The V and J genes are TRBV5-6 and TRBJ2-3; D is unresolved. The CDR3 loop spans 16 amino acids. The germline CDR1 and CDR2 sequences are SGHDT and YYEEEE. Trimming removed 5 bases from V and 1 base from J, with 17 bases in between. CDR3 bases: TGTGCCAGCAGTGGGCACTCGCTAGGAGGCACAGATACGCAGTATTTT. This gives the protein CASSGHSLGGTDTQYF.

V and J are TRBV11-3 and TRBJ1-5; weak D call: TRBD1 (6 bases). Trimming pared 2 bases from V and 5 bases from J, leaving 7 bases between. The CDR3 loop spans 13 amino acids. Germline V gene data show CDR1 as SGHNT and CDR2 as YENEEA. The chain's CDR3 is CASSLTGYQPQHF. As DNA, the CDR3 is TGTGCCAGCAGCTTAACAGGGTATCAGCCCCAGCATTTT.

V gene TRBV27 combines with J gene TRBJ1-1; no clear D gene. The CDR3 is 15 amino acids. The V end was cut by 0 bases, the J end by 1 base, with 9 bases between. Looked up from germline, CDR1 is MNHEY and CDR2 is SMNVEV (reference sequence). Here the CDR3 DNA reads TGTGCCAGCAGTTTATCCTCGCCCAGGAACACTGAAGCTTTCTTT. This encodes CASSLSSPRNTEAFF.

V is TRBV6-5 and J is TRBJ2-7; 7 nucleotides agree with TRBD1. This CDR3 comprises 14 residues. Looked up from germline, CDR1 is MNHEY and CDR2 is SVGAGI. The V segment lost 6 bases and the J segment 4 bases; nucleotides outside the gene matches: 9. DNA for the CDR3: TGTGCCAGCAGCAGGACAGGAGCTGGATACGAGCAGTACTTC. It translates to CASSRTGAGYEQYF.

The chain employs TRBV7-8 and TRBJ2-7; D might be TRBD1 (6 bases). The length of the CDR3 is 15 residues. The germline CDR1 and CDR2 sequences are SGHVS and FQNEAQ. With 1 base removed from V and 5 bases from J, the gap between germline ends came to 15 bases. DNA of the CDR3: TGTGCCAGCAGCTTAGAACAGGGCGAATGGAACGAGCAGTACTTC. This codes for CASSLEQGEWNEQYF.

The rearrangement links TRBV7-2 to TRBJ2-3; D is uncertain. The CDR3 loop spans 13 amino acids. CDR1 and CDR2 from the germline V gene are SGHTA and FQGNSA. The V and J ends lost 6 bases and 0 bases respectively, with 7 bases between them. The CDR3 bases are TGTGCCAGCAGGTCCCCTAGCACAGATACGCAGTATTTT. It encodes CASRSPSTDTQYF.

The chain employs TRBV6-4 and TRBJ2-4; TRBD1 aligns across 7 bases. This CDR3 spans 19 amino acids. From germline, CDR1 is MRHNA and CDR2 SNTAGT. J lost 2 bases, V lost 2 bases, and 15 bases had no gene match. The CDR3: CASSDPPEGADKPKNIQYF. The CDR3 nucleotides are TGTGCCAGCAGTGACCCGCCTGAGGGGGCGGACAAACCCAAAAACATTCAGTACTTC.

The rearrangement uses TRBV5-6 and TRBJ2-7; 10 bases line up with TRBD2. Germline V gives CDR1 SGHDT, CDR2 YYEEEE. J was trimmed by 5 bases and V by 1 base; bases with no gene match: 9. CDR3 length equals 16 residues. The CDR3 region has the DNA TGTGCCAGCAGCTTGTATGGACTAGCGGACTCGGACGAGCAGTACTTC. This encodes CASSLYGLADSDEQYF.

The CDR3 coding sequence is TGCGCCAGCAGCTCGATCCTGACAATCCGGAATGAGCAGTTCTTC. It specifies CASSSILTIRNEQFF. The V and J genes are TRBV4-1 and TRBJ2-1; D gene ambiguous. The CDR3 consists of 15 residues. Trimming removed 5 bases at V and 7 bases at J, with 18 bases between. Per the germline V gene, CDR1 is MGHRA and CDR2 is YSYEKL.

The rearrangement uses TRBV14 and TRBJ1-2; D not resolved. V was pared by 5 bases and J by 0 bases, with 10 bases between. The CDR3 sequence is 14 residues long. Germline V gene sequence: CDR1 SGHDN, CDR2 FVKESK. This CDR3 reads CASSVVGANYGYTF. DNA of the CDR3: TGTGCCAGCAGCGTAGTGGGAGCTAACTATGGCTACACCTTC.

This chain connects TRBV7-9 to TRBJ2-2; 7 bases line up with TRBD1. This CDR3 contains 16 residues. Trimming at V came to 6 bases and at J to 1 base, leaving 8 bases not matched to a gene. Germline loops: CDR1 SEHNR, CDR2 FQNEAQ (reference sequence). For the CDR3, the DNA is TGTGCCAGCAGTGAACAGGGGATCCTGAACACCGGGGAGCTGTTTTTT. Its translation is CASSEQGILNTGELFF.

This chain connects TRBV5-6 to TRBJ2-3; 9 bases align to TRBD1. Germline CDR1 and CDR2: SGHDT and YYEEEE. The CDR3 sequence is 14 residues long. The J segment lost 3 bases and the V segment lost 2 bases, leaving 1 base of the junction unmatched. This chain's CDR3 is CASSLQGATDTQYF. The CDR3 nucleotides read TGTGCCAGCAGCTTACAGGGGGCAACAGATACGCAGTATTTT.

The V call is TRBV2, the J call TRBJ2-5, with 11 nucleotides matching TRBD2. Germline V gene lookup returns CDR1 SNHLY and CDR2 FYNNEI. The CDR3 runs to 18 residues. V dropped 4 bases and J dropped 7; count of bases not matched to a gene: 17. The CDR3 DNA follows: TGTGCCAGCAGTGCGTATAGCGGGGGGGACCTTCGGTCGGGGACCCAGTACTTC. As protein: CASSAYSGGDLRSGTQYF.

The chain is built from TRBV19 and TRBJ2-2; tentatively, D is TRBD1 or TRBD2 (6 bases each). The germline V gene encodes CDR1 LNHDA and CDR2 SQIVND (reference sequence). With 3 bases removed from V and 0 bases from J, the gap between germline ends came to 14 bases. The CDR3 length is 17 residues. The CDR3 bases are TGTGCCAGTAGTATTGGAGGGGGTGCCGCGAACACCGGGGAGCTGTTTTTT. It yields the protein CASSIGGGAANTGELFF.

The chain is built from TRBV7-7 and TRBJ2-5; D tentatively fits TRBD1 or TRBD2 (6 bases each). This CDR3 is 16 amino acids long. The germline CDR1 and CDR2 sequences are SSHAT and FNYEAQ (reference sequence). Trimming took 2 bases from V and 5 from J, leaving 18 bases between them. Here the CDR3 reads CASSLSSGGAEETQYF. As DNA, the CDR3 is TGTGCCAGCAGCTTAAGCTCCGGGGGCGCGGAGGAGACCCAGTACTTC.

This clone was seen more than once but under ten times. The chain is built from TRBV28 and TRBJ2-7; D gene ambiguous. V lost 5 bases and J lost 4, with 6 bases in between. Per germline, CDR1 MDHEN and CDR2 SYDVKM. The CDR3 spans 11 residues. The CDR3 DNA follows: TGTGCCAGCAGTATCCGTTACGAGCAGTACTTC. Its protein is CASSIRYEQYF.

This chain's CDR3 is CASSIGVSGNTIYF. CDR3 nucleotide sequence: TGTGCCAGTAGTATCGGAGTGTCGGGAAACACCATATATTTT. The J gene is TRBJ1-3, the V gene TRBV19; D not resolved. Germline V lookup: CDR1 LNHDA, CDR2 SQIVND (reference sequence). The CDR3 covers 14 residues. The V end lost 3 bases, the J end lost 4 bases, and 10 bases lay between the germline ends.

The chain's CDR3 is CAWSVKGVTTEAFF. The CDR3 nucleotides are TGTGCCTGGAGTGTGAAGGGCGTAACAACTGAAGCTTTCTTT. V is TRBV30 and J is TRBJ1-1; D ambiguous. Per germline, CDR1 GTSNPN and CDR2 SVGIG (reference sequence). The CDR3 covers 14 residues. The V and J ends lost 0 bases and 5 bases respectively, with 13 bases between them.

The rearrangement joins TRBV2 to TRBJ2-7; 8 bases fit TRBD2. V lost 6 bases, J lost 0 bases, and 7 bases stayed unmatched. CDR1 is SNHLY, CDR2 FYNNEI, per germline. The CDR3 is 15 residues long. CDR3 DNA: TGTGCCAGCAGCCGGCGCGGGGGGACCTCCTACGAGCAGTACTTC. Encoded protein: CASSRRGGTSYEQYF.

V is TRBV6-1 and J is TRBJ1-2; 8 bases are shared with TRBD1. J was trimmed by 5 bases and V by 1 base; bases with no gene match: 6. Germline V CDR1 and CDR2: MNHNS, SASEGT. The CDR3 covers 15 residues. CDR3 residues: CASSEVTGGGYGYTF. The CDR3 DNA reads TGTGCCAGCAGTGAAGTTACAGGGGGAGGGTATGGCTACACCTTC.

V is TRBV7-2 and J is TRBJ2-7, with D possibly matching TRBD2 (6 bases). Germline V lookup: CDR1 SGHTA, CDR2 FQGNSA. The V end was cut by 0 bases, the J end by 3 bases, with 9 bases between. The length of the CDR3 is 14 residues. CDR3 DNA: TGTGCCAGCAGCTTAGCGGCGGGAAACTACGAGCAGTACTTC. Translated: CASSLAAGNYEQYF.